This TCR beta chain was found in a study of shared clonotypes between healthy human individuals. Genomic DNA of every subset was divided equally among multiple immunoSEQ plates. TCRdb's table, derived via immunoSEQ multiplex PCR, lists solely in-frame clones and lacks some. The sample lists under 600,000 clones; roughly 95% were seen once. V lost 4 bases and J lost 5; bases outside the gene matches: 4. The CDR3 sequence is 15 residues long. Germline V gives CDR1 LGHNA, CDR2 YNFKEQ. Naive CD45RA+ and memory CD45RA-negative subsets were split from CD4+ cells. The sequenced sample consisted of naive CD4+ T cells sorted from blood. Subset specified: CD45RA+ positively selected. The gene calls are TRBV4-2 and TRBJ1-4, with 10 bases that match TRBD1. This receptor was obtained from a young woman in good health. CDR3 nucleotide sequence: TGTGCCAGCAGCCCTCCGGGACAGGGGAATGAAAAACTGTTTTTT. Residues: CASSPPGQGNEKLFF.